The 15 T cell receptor beta chains below all came from one sample that was sequenced in a study of T-cell memory formation after mild COVID-19. TCRdb ran MiXCR on the 5' RACE reads and lists one entry per CDR3 protein. The repertoire holds around 510,000 distinct CDR3 sequences, about 20% seen once, with approximately 8% in the top ten. Sequenced input: PBMCs or a T cell subset sorted from them (not recorded which). All receptors derive from an adult woman who had mild COVID-19 (a few samples of this study predate the infection). Cell type and time point are not known.

This clonotype was found many times. V usage is TRBV4-2 and J usage is TRBJ2-3, with 9 bases lining up with TRBD2. V shed 1 base, J shed 2 bases, and the junction held 1 base outside the gene matches. CDR1 is LGHNA and CDR2 is YNFKEQ in the germline V gene. The CDR3 has 15 amino acids. In nucleotides, the CDR3 is TGTGCCAGCAGCCAAGGGACTAGCGCCACAGATACGCAGTATTTT. Translated: CASSQGTSATDTQYF.

This chain uses TRBV7-8 with TRBJ2-5, with 9 bases aligning to TRBD1. The CDR3 is 16 residues long. J gave up 5 bases and V 0 bases, and 7 bases lay outside the gene matches. Germline CDR1 reads SGHVS; CDR2 reads FQNEAQ. The CDR3 loop reads CASSLAGGTGTETQYF. DNA for the CDR3: TGTGCCAGCAGCTTAGCAGGAGGGACAGGGACGGAGACCCAGTACTTC. Full variable domain (missing parts from reference TRBV7-8 and TRBJ2-5): GAGVSQSPRYKVAKRGQDVALRCDPISGHVSLFWYQQALGQGPEFLTYFQNEAQLDKSGLPSDRFFAERPEGSVSTLKIQRTQQEDSAVYLCASSLAGGTGTETQYFGPGTRLLVL.

The rearrangement uses TRBV5-5 and TRBJ1-3; D remains ambiguous. Trimming pared 0 bases from V and 1 base from J, leaving 8 bases between. The CDR3 contains 15 residues. Germline assignment: CDR1 SGHKS and CDR2 YYEKEE (reference sequence). DNA of the CDR3: TGTGCCAGCAGCTTGGAGGGTCCTTCTGGAAACACCATATATTTT. Translated, it gives CASSLEGPSGNTIYF.

The J gene is TRBJ1-2, the V gene TRBV7-6; 7 bases align to TRBD1. The CDR3 runs 13 residues. From germline, CDR1 is SGHVS and CDR2 FNYEAQ. Losses at the gene ends were 4 bases for V and 7 bases for J; bases not matched to a gene: 6. CDR3 in DNA: TGTGCCAGCAGCTCCGAGGGGGCGTCTGGCTACACCTTC. Translation: CASSSEGASGYTF.

The chain is built from TRBV29-1 and TRBJ1-2, with a weak D call TRBD1 (5 bases). V lost 2 bases, J lost 3 bases, and 10 bases lay in between. Germline V gene lookup returns CDR1 SQVTM and CDR2 ANQGSEA. This CDR3 contains 13 residues. CDR3 bases: TGCAGCGTTGAACAGACAGCTTACTATGGCTACACCTTC. Amino acid sequence: CSVEQTAYYGYTF.

This clonotype has only a few counts. This chain uses TRBV7-8 with TRBJ2-7, with D maybe TRBD1 (5 bases). Per the germline V gene, CDR1 is SGHVS and CDR2 is FQNEAQ. This CDR3 is built from 13 residues. V was cut by 5 bases and J by 6 bases, with 14 bases left in between. The DNA of the CDR3 is TGTGCCAGCAGCGTTATTTGGGGCGCCGAGCAGTACTTC. Encoded protein: CASSVIWGAEQYF. The full variable domain, completed using reference TRBV7-8 and TRBJ2-7, is GAGVSQSPRYKVAKRGQDVALRCDPISGHVSLFWYQQALGQGPEFLTYFQNEAQLDKSGLPSDRFFAERPEGSVSTLKIQRTQQEDSAVYLCASSVIWGAEQYFGPGTRLTVT.

In this sample, this clonotype turned up a few times. The chain links TRBV29-1 to TRBJ2-3, with 9 nucleotides matching TRBD1. This CDR3 has 16 amino acids. The V segment lost 8 bases and the J segment 1 base; nucleotides outside the gene matches: 13. CDR1 SQVTM and CDR2 ANQGSEA come from the germline V gene. The CDR3 protein is CSTSGPGQGRTDTQYF. The DNA for the CDR3 is TGCAGCACATCCGGACCGGGACAGGGACGCACAGATACGCAGTATTTT.

This clonotype was counted between two and nine times. The chain couples TRBV20-1 to TRBJ2-1; TRBD1 or TRBD2 may be the D gene (5 bases each). Trimming removed 6 bases from V and 4 bases from J, with 16 bases in between. The germline V gene encodes CDR1 DFQATT and CDR2 SNEGSKA (reference sequence). This CDR3 contains 14 residues. The chain's CDR3 is CSASPWGIYNEQFF. In DNA, the CDR3 is TGCAGTGCAAGTCCTTGGGGGATTTACAATGAGCAGTTCTTC.

This chain links TRBV12-3 or TRBV12-4 with TRBJ2-2; D is undetermined. The CDR3 runs to 15 residues. The V gene lost 7 bases and the J gene lost 1 base, with 13 bases spanning the gap. The CDR3 here is CASKSRHLNTGELFF. The DNA of the CDR3 is TGTGCCAGCAAGTCGCGACACCTGAACACCGGGGAGCTGTTTTTT.

The rearrangement uses TRBV3-1 and TRBJ2-2; 8 bases are a match to TRBD2. V was clipped by 4 bases and J by 1 base; unmatched bases: 8. In germline, CDR1 is LGHDT, CDR2 YNNKEL (reference sequence). This CDR3 contains 17 residues. CDR3 bases: TGTGCCAGCAGCCGAACCGGGACTAGTGGGAACACCGGGGAGCTGTTTTTT. It translates to CASSRTGTSGNTGELFF.

The rearrangement joins TRBV12-5 to TRBJ2-5; D not resolved. The CDR3 extends over 11 amino acids. Trimming left V 5 bases short and J 5 bases short, with 6 bases between. Germline assignment: CDR1 LGHNT and CDR2 FRNRAP. CDR3 amino acids: CASGPYETQYF. As DNA, the CDR3 is TGTGCTAGTGGTCCTTACGAGACCCAGTACTTC.

The rearrangement joins TRBV24-1 to TRBJ2-2, with no clear D. CDR3 size: 13 residues. Trimming removed 9 bases at V and 0 bases at J, with 7 bases between. Germline lookup yields CDR1 KGHDR and CDR2 SFDVKD. CDR3 in amino acids: CATRRSNTGELFF. In DNA form, the CDR3 reads TGTGCCACCCGACGGTCGAACACCGGGGAGCTGTTTTTT.

The chain joins TRBV11-2 to TRBJ2-3; the match to TRBD2 covers 7 bases. CDR3 length: 16 residues. Germline assignment: CDR1 SGHAT and CDR2 FQNNGV. V lost 6 bases and J lost 2; bases outside the gene matches: 11. The CDR3 nucleotides are TGTGCCAGCAGAACTGCAGCGGGACTTAACACAGATACGCAGTATTTT. Translated, it gives CASRTAAGLNTDTQYF. Combining the CDR3 with reference TRBV11-2 and TRBJ2-3 gives the whole variable domain EAGVAQSPRYKIIEKRQSVAFWCNPISGHATLYWYQQILGQGPKLLIQFQNNGVVDDSQLPKDRFSAERLKGVDSTLKIQPAKLEDSAVYLCASRTAAGLNTDTQYFGPGTRLTVL.

The genes are TRBV12-3 or TRBV12-4 and TRBJ1-1, with D maybe TRBD1 (5 bases). The CDR3 covers 15 residues. V lost 5 bases, J lost 0 bases, and 13 bases lay in between. For the CDR3, the DNA is TGTGCCAGCAGTGATGGGGGTTATATGAACACTGAAGCTTTCTTT. The encoded protein is CASSDGGYMNTEAFF.

The genes are TRBV4-1 and TRBJ1-4, with D possibly being TRBD1 (5 bases). This CDR3 comprises 16 residues. CDR1 is MGHRA, CDR2 YSYEKL, per germline. V lost 0 bases, J lost 7 bases, and 15 bases lay in between. In DNA form, the CDR3 reads TGCGCCAGCAGCCAAGAAGGGGACCGATGGGGTGAAAAACTGTTTTTT. As protein: CASSQEGDRWGEKLFF.